This T cell receptor beta chain was identified during a study of T cells after yellow fever vaccination. There are a few counts of this clonotype. TCRdb re-called the 5' RACE reads through MiXCR, storing one row per CDR3 protein. The data contain 320,000 or so distinct CDR3 sequences, roughly 7.5% of them seen just once; the ten biggest clones take up roughly a sixth. This TCR came from a man younger than 35 who received the YFV17D yellow fever vaccine. The sequenced sample was PBMCs, obtained around 45 days after the first yellow fever vaccination.

Written as DNA, the CDR3 is TGTGCCAGCTCTTGGGGGTCGCAGGGGGCCACAGATACGCAGTATTTT. This sequence encodes CASSWGSQGATDTQYF. The V call is TRBV6-1, the J call TRBJ2-3; TRBD1 aligns across 8 bases. This CDR3 is 16 amino acids long. Per germline, CDR1 MNHNS and CDR2 SASEGT. V lost 8 bases to trimming and J lost 2 bases; unmatched junction nucleotides: 12.